The clone carrying this TCR beta chain was counted only a few times. V shed 3 bases and J shed 10 bases, with 14 bases lying between them. In germline, CDR1 is SGHRS, CDR2 YFSETQ. This CDR3 contains 13 residues. This record comes from a study of blood T cell repertoires in COVID-19. Looking at the study overall: In each case, the material was cDNA or gDNA derived from T cells, B-cell-depleted T cells, or PBMCs.

Authors' methods: From reference gene primer amplification, estimates of nucleated cell counts were derived. TCRdb's table, derived via immunoSEQ multiplex PCR, lists solely in-frame clones and lacks some. V, J and clone size are taken as reported in that table, and D and trimming were inferred from the DNA itself. The table records approximately 260,000 clones, around nine tenths of them present only once. The sample consisted of peripheral blood. The chain joins TRBV5-1 to TRBJ2-1, with D tentatively TRBD1 (6 bases). The TCR sequence derives from a woman aged 40 to 55 who had recovered from COVID-19. The CDR3: CASSSGASGEQFF. CDR3 DNA: TGCGCCAGCAGCTCAGGGGCGTCAGGGGAGCAGTTCTTC.